One sample yielded the 19 T cell receptor beta chains listed below, sequenced in a study of cytomegalovirus exposure and HLA in healthy donors. A multiplex PCR was run with 60 Vbeta primers and 13 Jbeta primers. Sequenced by immunoSEQ multiplex PCR; TCRdb stores in-frame clones only, minus some. The sample lists about 160,000 clones; 77% were seen once. The sequenced sample consisted of PBMCs. The receptors originated from a middle-aged man in good health and CMV-seropositive.

The chain combines TRBV5-5 with TRBJ2-7; 11 bases match TRBD2. The CDR3 covers 18 residues. The germline V gene encodes CDR1 SGHKS and CDR2 YYEKEE (reference sequence). V trimming: 1 base; J trimming: 1 base; junction bases outside the gene matches: 10. The CDR3 region has the DNA TGTGCCAGCAGCTTGAGACCTTTAGCGGGGGGGCCTTCCTACGAGCAGTACTTC. As protein: CASSLRPLAGGPSYEQYF.

As concerns this clone: The conserved phenylalanine or tryptophan is not found at the CDR3 terminus, so this likely reflects a read error. This chain connects TRBV5-1 to TRBJ1-1; tentative D call: TRBD1 (5 bases). CDR1 and CDR2 from the germline V gene are SGHRS and YFSETQ. CDR3 size: 17 residues. Trimming stripped 0 bases from V and 1 base from J, with 16 bases between. CDR3 nucleotides: TGCGCCAGCAGCTTGGTTCAGGGATTTGATAGGAACACTGAAGCTTTCCTT. The encoded protein is CASSLVQGFDRNTEAFL.

The chain carries TRBV5-1 and TRBJ2-7; D not certain. Trimming left V 2 bases short and J 0 bases short, with 15 bases between. Looked up from germline, CDR1 is SGHRS and CDR2 is YFSETQ. This CDR3 comprises 16 residues. For the CDR3, the DNA is TGCGCCAGCAGCTTAGCCGCGGTAAGGAGCTCCTACGAGCAGTACTTC. Its protein is CASSLAAVRSSYEQYF.

This clone was picked up a small number of times. The chain carries TRBV9 and TRBJ2-1, with 8 bases lining up with TRBD2. Germline CDR1 and CDR2: SGDLS and YYNGEE. With V trimmed by 5 bases and J by 5 bases, 6 bases remained unmatched. This CDR3 is built from 14 residues. Written as DNA, the CDR3 is TGTGCCAGCAGGCCGGGGGGGGAGAACAATGAGCAGTTCTTC. Its protein product is CASRPGGENNEQFF. The full variable domain, completed using reference TRBV9 and TRBJ2-1, is DSGVTQTPKHLITATGQRVTLRCSPRSGDLSVYWYQQSLDQGLQFLIQYYNGEERAKGNILERFSAQQFPDLHSELNLSSLELGDSALYFCASRPGGENNEQFFGPGTRLTVL.

V usage is TRBV9 and J usage is TRBJ2-1; 16 bases align to TRBD2. CDR3 length: 17 residues. The junction had 4 bases not matched to a gene; V was cut back by 0 bases and J by 7 bases. CDR1 is SGDLS, CDR2 YYNGEE, per germline. CDR3 protein: CASSVGGTSGGANEQFF. Written as DNA, the CDR3 is TGTGCCAGCAGCGTAGGGGGGACTAGCGGGGGGGCGAATGAGCAGTTCTTC.

The genes are TRBV6-5 and TRBJ2-7; a weak D match, TRBD1 (6 bases). This CDR3 is built from 14 residues. V dropped 2 bases and J dropped 7 bases, with 15 bases sitting between them. Germline CDR1 is MNHEY and CDR2 is SVGAGI. CDR3 amino acids: CASSYRDNGWEQYF. CDR3 coding DNA: TGTGCCAGCAGTTACCGGGACAACGGTTGGGAGCAGTACTTC.

V is TRBV4-2 and J is TRBJ2-4; 9 bases align to TRBD1. Trimming took 4 bases from V and 9 from J; bases not matched to a gene: 7. Germline V gene lookup returns CDR1 LGHNA and CDR2 YNFKEQ. The length of the CDR3 is 14 residues. In nucleotides, the CDR3 is TGTGCCAGCAGCCTGAGCTGGGACAGGGTCATTCAGTACTTC. It specifies CASSLSWDRVIQYF.

Comments on this clone: Mismatch with germline at one junction end may stem from a read error. The chain couples TRBV5-1 to TRBJ2-1, with 7 bases aligning to TRBD2. In germline, CDR1 is SGHRS, CDR2 YFSETQ. This CDR3 region has 16 residues. CDR3 in DNA: TGCGCCAGCAGTACTGACCCAGGGACTACCAGCAATAAGCAGTTCTTC. Protein sequence: CASSTDPGTTSNKQFF. Full variable domain (outside the CDR3, taken from reference TRBV5-1 and TRBJ2-1): KAGVTQTPRYLIKTRGQQVTLSCSPISGHRSVSWYQQTPGQGLQFLFEYFSETQRNKGNFPGRFSGRQFSNSRSEMNVSTLELGDSALYLCASSTDPGTTSNKQFFGPGTRLTVL.

A word on this clone: Other DNA sequences in this specimen translate into the identical CDR3. This chain connects TRBV5-4 to TRBJ2-2, with D tentatively TRBD2 (7 bases). CDR1 and CDR2 from the germline V gene are SGHNT and YYREEE (reference sequence). Trimming took 4 bases from V and 4 from J, leaving 20 bases between them. The CDR3 has 17 amino acids. In DNA, the CDR3 is TGTGCCAGCAGCCCAACATCGGGGGGCGCGGGCACCGGGGAGCTGTTTTTT. This translates into CASSPTSGGAGTGELFF.

The rearrangement links TRBV19 to TRBJ1-1, with D unresolved. The germline V and J ends were trimmed by 11 bases and 4 bases, with 17 bases remaining between them. CDR3 length: 13 amino acids. The germline gives CDR1 LNHDA, CDR2 SQIVND (reference sequence). Here the CDR3 reads CAVRAGWSTEAFF. The CDR3 DNA sequence: TGTGCCGTCCGGGCGGGCTGGAGCACTGAAGCTTTCTTT.

The V gene is TRBV7-6, the J gene TRBJ1-5; possibly TRBD1 for D (6 bases). CDR1 is SGHVS and CDR2 is FNYEAQ in the germline V gene. The CDR3 has 15 residues. V dropped 6 bases and J dropped 5 bases, with 17 bases sitting between them. The CDR3 DNA sequence: TGTGCCAGCAGTTTATCGGACAGCAGATATCAGCCCCAGCATTTT. It codes for CASSLSDSRYQPQHF.

A single count supports this clone. The J gene is TRBJ2-7, the V gene TRBV4-3, with D unresolved. V lost 0 bases and J lost 6, with 15 bases in between. The CDR3 contains 15 residues. From germline, CDR1 is LGHNA and CDR2 YSLEER. CDR3 residues: CASSQDGLGSVEQYF. Written as DNA, the CDR3 is TGCGCCAGCAGCCAAGACGGGTTAGGCTCAGTCGAGCAGTACTTC.

This clone was recorded only once. The rearrangement uses TRBV2 and TRBJ1-1; D is perhaps TRBD1 (6 bases). Germline values: CDR1 SNHLY, CDR2 FYNNEI. V lost 6 bases, J lost 1 base, and 15 bases lay in between. CDR3 length equals 15 residues. CDR3 protein: CASRLSGTQNTEAFF. The DNA of the CDR3 is TGTGCCAGCAGATTATCCGGGACACAGAACACTGAAGCTTTCTTT.

The CDR3 region is CASSYPVNTEAFF. The CDR3 DNA sequence: TGTGCCAGCAGTTACCCAGTGAACACTGAAGCTTTCTTT. V usage is TRBV6-6 and J usage is TRBJ1-1; D is unclear. Germline values: CDR1 MNHNY, CDR2 SVGAGI (reference sequence). The CDR3 loop spans 13 amino acids. The ends were cut back, 2 bases at V and 0 bases at J, with 4 bases in the middle.

The V call is TRBV6-6, the J call TRBJ2-2; D possibly corresponds to TRBD1 (5 bases). Germline CDR1 MNHNY, CDR2 SVGAGI (reference sequence). This CDR3 spans 16 amino acids. V was trimmed by 0 bases and J by 1 base, leaving 9 bases between them. As DNA, the CDR3 is TGTGCCAGCAGTTACTCGTGGACAAGGAACACCGGGGAGCTGTTTTTT. Encoded protein: CASSYSWTRNTGELFF.

The chain employs TRBV4-1 and TRBJ2-3, with 9 bases lining up with TRBD2. V lost 0 bases to trimming and J lost 0 bases; unmatched junction nucleotides: 4. This CDR3 is 17 amino acids long. CDR1 and CDR2 from the germline V gene are MGHRA and YSYEKL. Here the CDR3 reads CASSQEPSGASTDTQYF. The CDR3 DNA follows: TGCGCCAGCAGCCAAGAGCCTAGCGGGGCAAGCACAGATACGCAGTATTTT.

The chain couples TRBV18 to TRBJ1-1; no firm D call. V was shortened by 3 bases and J by 4 bases, with 9 bases between the two germline ends. This CDR3 is 13 amino acids long. Germline V gene lookup returns CDR1 KGHSH and CDR2 LQKENI. CDR3 loop: CASSPGGVTEAFF. The CDR3 region has the DNA TGTGCCAGCTCACCGGGAGGAGTCACTGAAGCTTTCTTT.

The chain combines TRBV10-3 with TRBJ1-2; TRBD1 matches 7 bases. This CDR3 region has 12 residues. The junction had 4 bases not matched to a gene; V was cut back by 7 bases and J by 5 bases. The V gene's germline CDR1 is ENHRY and CDR2 SYGVKD. CDR3 sequence reads: CAIIQGEYGYTF. The CDR3 DNA reads TGTGCCATCATTCAGGGGGAGTATGGCTACACCTTC.

The gene calls are TRBV4-3 and TRBJ1-3, with 7 nucleotides matching TRBD1. V lost 0 bases, J lost 4 bases, and 3 bases stayed unmatched. The CDR3 has 15 amino acids. Germline CDR1 is LGHNA and CDR2 is YSLEER. CDR3 protein: CASSQEGGGGNTIYF. DNA for the CDR3: TGCGCCAGCAGCCAAGAAGGAGGGGGCGGAAACACCATATATTTT.